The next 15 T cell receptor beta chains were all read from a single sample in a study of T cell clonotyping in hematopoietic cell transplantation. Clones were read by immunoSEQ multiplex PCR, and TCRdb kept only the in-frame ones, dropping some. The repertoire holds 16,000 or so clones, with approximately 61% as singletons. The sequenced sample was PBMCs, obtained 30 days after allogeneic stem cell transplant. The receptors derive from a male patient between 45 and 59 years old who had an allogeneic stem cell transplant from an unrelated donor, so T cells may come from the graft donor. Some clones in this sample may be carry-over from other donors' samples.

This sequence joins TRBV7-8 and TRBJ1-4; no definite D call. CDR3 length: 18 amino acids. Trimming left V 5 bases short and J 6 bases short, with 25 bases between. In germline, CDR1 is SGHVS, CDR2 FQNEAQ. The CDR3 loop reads CASSLVPPRSRIHEKLFF. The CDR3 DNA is TGTGCCAGCAGCCTCGTTCCTCCAAGATCAAGAATACATGAAAAACTGTTTTTT.

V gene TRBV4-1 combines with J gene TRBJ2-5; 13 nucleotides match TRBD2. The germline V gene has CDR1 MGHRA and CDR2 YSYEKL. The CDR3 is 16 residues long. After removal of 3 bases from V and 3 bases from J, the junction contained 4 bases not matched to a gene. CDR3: CASSHWTSGGKETQYF. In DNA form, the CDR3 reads TGCGCCAGCAGCCACTGGACTAGCGGGGGTAAAGAGACCCAGTACTTC.

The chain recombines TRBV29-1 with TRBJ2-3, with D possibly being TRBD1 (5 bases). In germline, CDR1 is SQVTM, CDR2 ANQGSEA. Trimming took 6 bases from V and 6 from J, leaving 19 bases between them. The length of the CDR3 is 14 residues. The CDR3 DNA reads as TGCAGCGTCGACGACAGCGTCCACGAGGATACGCAGTATTTT. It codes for CSVDDSVHEDTQYF.

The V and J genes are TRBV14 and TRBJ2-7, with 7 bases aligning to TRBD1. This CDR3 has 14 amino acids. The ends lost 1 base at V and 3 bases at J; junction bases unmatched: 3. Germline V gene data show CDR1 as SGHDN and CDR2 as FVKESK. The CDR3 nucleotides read TGTGCCAGCAGCCAAGGGACAGGACGCTACGAGCAGTACTTC. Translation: CASSQGTGRYEQYF. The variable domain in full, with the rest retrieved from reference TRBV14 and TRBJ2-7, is EAGVTQFPSHSVIEKGQTVTLRCDPISGHDNLYWYRRVMGKEIKFLLHFVKESKQDESGMPNNRFLAERTGGTYSTLKVQPAELEDSGVYFCASSQGTGRYEQYFGPGTRLTVT.

The CDR3 DNA reads TGTGCCAGCAGTTTCAACTCCTACGAGCAGTACTTC. Amino acid sequence: CASSFNSYEQYF. V and J are TRBV27 and TRBJ2-7; D call uncertain. Germline CDR1 MNHEY, CDR2 SMNVEV (reference sequence). This CDR3 has 12 amino acids. V gave up 3 bases and J gave up 0 bases, with 3 bases separating them.

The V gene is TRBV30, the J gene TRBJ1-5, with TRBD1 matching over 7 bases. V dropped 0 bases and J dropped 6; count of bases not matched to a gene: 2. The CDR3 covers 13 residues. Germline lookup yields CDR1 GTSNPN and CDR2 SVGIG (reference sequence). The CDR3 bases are TGTGCCTGGAGTGTGACAGGGACTCAGCCCCAGCATTTT. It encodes CAWSVTGTQPQHF.

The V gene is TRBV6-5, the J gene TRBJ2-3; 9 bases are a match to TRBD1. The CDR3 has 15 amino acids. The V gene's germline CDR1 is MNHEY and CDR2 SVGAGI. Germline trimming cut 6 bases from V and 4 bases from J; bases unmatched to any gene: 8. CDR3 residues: CASREGTGFPDTQYF. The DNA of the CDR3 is TGTGCCAGCAGAGAGGGGACAGGGTTTCCAGATACGCAGTATTTT.

The CDR3 sequence: CAWSRDFPRHEQYF. DNA for the CDR3: TGTGCCTGGAGCCGGGACTTTCCTCGACACGAGCAGTACTTC. The genes are TRBV30 and TRBJ2-7; TRBD2 is a possible D gene (6 bases). CDR1 is GTSNPN and CDR2 is SVGIG in the germline V gene (reference sequence). CDR3 length: 14 residues. V was pared by 3 bases and J by 5 bases, with 17 bases between.

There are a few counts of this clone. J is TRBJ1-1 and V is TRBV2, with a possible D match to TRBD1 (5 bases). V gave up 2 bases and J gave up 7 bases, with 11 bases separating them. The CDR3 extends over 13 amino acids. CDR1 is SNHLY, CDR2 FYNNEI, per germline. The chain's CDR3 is CASSEQGRVEAFF. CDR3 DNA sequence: TGTGCCAGCAGTGAACAGGGTCGGGTTGAAGCTTTCTTT.

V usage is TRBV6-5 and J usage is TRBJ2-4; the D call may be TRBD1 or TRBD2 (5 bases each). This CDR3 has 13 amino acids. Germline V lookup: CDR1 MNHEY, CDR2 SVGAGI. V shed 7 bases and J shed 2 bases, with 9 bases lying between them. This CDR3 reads CASTSGPKNIQYF. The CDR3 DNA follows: TGTGCCAGCACCTCGGGGCCCAAAAACATTCAGTACTTC.

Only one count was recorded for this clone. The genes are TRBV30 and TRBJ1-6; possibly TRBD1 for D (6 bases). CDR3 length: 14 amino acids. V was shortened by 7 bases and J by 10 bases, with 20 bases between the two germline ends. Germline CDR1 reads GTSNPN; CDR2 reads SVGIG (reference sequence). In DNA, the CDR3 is TGTGCCTCCCAAGAGGGGGGGTTAGAATCACCCCTCCACTTT. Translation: CASQEGGLESPLHF.

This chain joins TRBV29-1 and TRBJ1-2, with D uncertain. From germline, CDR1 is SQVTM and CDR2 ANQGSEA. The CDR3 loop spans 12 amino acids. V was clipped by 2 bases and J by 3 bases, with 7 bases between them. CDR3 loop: CSVEPVYYGYTF. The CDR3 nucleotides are TGCAGCGTTGAACCAGTCTACTATGGCTACACCTTC.

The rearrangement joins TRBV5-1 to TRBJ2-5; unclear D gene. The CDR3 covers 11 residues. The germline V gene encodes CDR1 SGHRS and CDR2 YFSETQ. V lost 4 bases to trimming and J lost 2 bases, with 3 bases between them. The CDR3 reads CASSEQETQYF. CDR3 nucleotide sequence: TGCGCCAGCAGCGAACAAGAGACCCAGTACTTC.

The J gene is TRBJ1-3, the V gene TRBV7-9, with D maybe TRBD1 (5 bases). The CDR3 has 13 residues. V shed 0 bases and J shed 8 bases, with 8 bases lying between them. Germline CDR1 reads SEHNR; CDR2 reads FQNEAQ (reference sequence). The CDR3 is CASSLAGTDTIYF. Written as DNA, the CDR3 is TGTGCCAGCAGCTTAGCCGGGACGGACACCATATATTTT.

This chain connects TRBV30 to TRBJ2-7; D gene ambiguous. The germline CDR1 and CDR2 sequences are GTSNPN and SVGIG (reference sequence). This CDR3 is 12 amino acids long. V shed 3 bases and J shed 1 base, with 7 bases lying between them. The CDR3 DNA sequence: TGTGCCTGGAGCGGCGGTTCCTACGAGCAGTACTTC. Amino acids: CAWSGGSYEQYF.